One sample yielded the 27 T cell receptor beta chains listed below, sequenced in a study of identical twins. TCRdb reprocessed the 5' RACE reads with MiXCR, giving one entry per CDR3 protein. Among about 390,000 distinct CDR3 sequences listed, approximately 8.8% were seen once. Sequencing was performed on naive T cells sorted from blood. These TCRs come from a woman aged 50 to 65 in good health.

The table lists this clonotype with a few counts. The chain has TRBV20-1 and TRBJ1-5, with a weak D call TRBD1 (5 bases). The CDR3 consists of 15 residues. From germline, CDR1 is DFQATT and CDR2 SNEGSKA (reference sequence). Trimming took 3 bases from V and 2 from J, leaving 14 bases between them. The CDR3 coding sequence is TGCAGTGCTAGCCCGACGGGGGTACGCAATCAGCCCCAGCATTTT. It translates to CSASPTGVRNQPQHF.

This clonotype was recorded a few times. The chain couples TRBV29-1 to TRBJ2-1; D is uncertain. CDR3 size: 11 residues. V was trimmed by 7 bases and J by 8 bases, leaving 12 bases between them. The V gene's germline CDR1 is SQVTM and CDR2 ANQGSEA. The CDR3 DNA is TGCAGCGCCCGCATCGGTTATGAGCAGTTCTTC. It is translated as CSARIGYEQFF.

The chain employs TRBV19 and TRBJ2-2; 14 positions agree with TRBD2. CDR3 size: 17 residues. V dropped 6 bases and J dropped 6; count of bases not matched to a gene: 9. CDR1 and CDR2 (germline): LNHDA, SQIVND (reference sequence). As DNA, the CDR3 is TGTGCCAGTAGACAGGGACTAGCGGGAGTAATGTCCGGGGAGCTGTTTTTT. Residues: CASRQGLAGVMSGELFF.

The V gene is TRBV6-5, the J gene TRBJ1-5, with 7 bases aligning to TRBD1. V dropped 6 bases and J dropped 6; count of bases not matched to a gene: 11. CDR3 length equals 15 residues. Germline V gives CDR1 MNHEY, CDR2 SVGAGI. The CDR3 protein is CASSISRGGGQPQHF. The CDR3 coding sequence is TGTGCCAGCAGCATTTCCAGGGGGGGTGGTCAGCCCCAGCATTTT.

There are a few counts of this clonotype. The V call is TRBV12-3 or TRBV12-4, the J call TRBJ1-3; TRBD1 is a possible D gene (5 bases). CDR3 length: 14 amino acids. Trimming cost V 8 bases and J 4 bases, with 15 bases left between them. The CDR3 is CASWFGGGGNTIYF. Here the CDR3 DNA reads TGTGCCAGCTGGTTCGGGGGTGGCGGAAACACCATATATTTT.

The sample holds a few counts of this clonotype. J is TRBJ2-2 and V is TRBV19; perhaps TRBD2 as D (5 bases). Trimming pared 1 base from V and 4 bases from J, leaving 16 bases between. The V gene's germline CDR1 is LNHDA and CDR2 SQIVND (reference sequence). The CDR3 extends over 17 amino acids. In DNA form, the CDR3 reads TGTGCCAGTAGTATAGGCAAAACCGTGAGGGCCACCGGGGAGCTGTTTTTT. Its protein product is CASSIGKTVRATGELFF.

The chain carries TRBV11-2 and TRBJ2-3, with 14 nucleotides matching TRBD2. V lost 0 bases, J lost 6 bases, and 11 bases stayed unmatched. This CDR3 has 19 residues. Germline CDR1 and CDR2: SGHAT and FQNNGV. The CDR3 sequence: CASSLDSGLAGEATDTQYF. In DNA form, the CDR3 reads TGTGCCAGCAGCTTAGATTCGGGACTAGCGGGAGAAGCTACCGATACGCAGTATTTT. The full variable domain, with the rest looked up from reference TRBV11-2 and TRBJ2-3, is EAGVAQSPRYKIIEKRQSVAFWCNPISGHATLYWYQQILGQGPKLLIQFQNNGVVDDSQLPKDRFSAERLKGVDSTLKIQPAKLEDSAVYLCASSLDSGLAGEATDTQYFGPGTRLTVL.

This clonotype was observed many times. The chain joins TRBV27 to TRBJ1-1, with a possible D match to TRBD1 (6 bases). Germline lookup yields CDR1 MNHEY and CDR2 SMNVEV (reference sequence). V was cut by 5 bases and J by 6 bases, with 19 bases left in between. CDR3 length equals 15 residues. The DNA of the CDR3 is TGTGCCAGCAGTCCTACCCAGGGGTTTAACGCTGAAGCTTTCTTT. This gives the protein CASSPTQGFNAEAFF.

This clonotype was seen a few times. This sequence joins TRBV12-3 or TRBV12-4 and TRBJ2-5, with D possibly matching TRBD1 (7 bases). The CDR3 runs to 18 residues. V was clipped by 6 bases and J by 4 bases, with 27 bases between them. CDR3 DNA sequence: TGTGCCAGCAGACACGACAGGGTGCGAAAGGGGGGACGAGAGACCCAGTACTTC. Protein: CASRHDRVRKGGRETQYF.

The CDR3 region has the DNA TGTGCCAGCAGCTTAGCCGCCGAGCAGTACGTC. It yields the protein CASSLAAEQYV. The gene calls are TRBV11-2 and TRBJ2-7; D unresolved. CDR3 length: 11 residues. Deletions cut 1 base from V and 6 bases from J, with 4 bases between. The germline CDR1 and CDR2 sequences are SGHAT and FQNNGV.

Only a few counts were recorded for this clonotype. J is TRBJ2-3 and V is TRBV5-1; 9 nucleotides line up with TRBD2. V shed 0 bases and J 6 bases; nucleotides not matched to a gene: 11. The germline CDR1 and CDR2 sequences are SGHRS and YFSETQ. This CDR3 has 17 amino acids. CDR3 coding DNA: TGCGCCAGCAGCTTGGCGGGGACTAGCTGGGGGACGGATACGCAGTATTTT. Residues: CASSLAGTSWGTDTQYF.

This clonotype was recorded a few times. V is TRBV20-1 and J is TRBJ2-6; unclear D gene. Germline CDR1 and CDR2: DFQATT and SNEGSKA (reference sequence). The length of the CDR3 is 12 residues. Trimming left V 5 bases short and J 0 bases short, with 2 bases between. The CDR3 loop is CSAGSGANVLTF. As DNA, the CDR3 is TGCAGTGCTGGCTCTGGGGCCAACGTCCTGACTTTC.

This clonotype was seen only a few times. The rearrangement uses TRBV6-5 and TRBJ2-5; tentatively, D is TRBD2 (5 bases). The CDR3 consists of 13 residues. V was clipped by 6 bases and J by 0 bases, with 8 bases between them. Germline V gene data show CDR1 as MNHEY and CDR2 as SVGAGI. In nucleotides, the CDR3 is TGTGCCAGCAGGAAACTAGACCAAGAGACCCAGTACTTC. It yields the protein CASRKLDQETQYF.

This clonotype has at least ten counts. The rearrangement joins TRBV5-1 to TRBJ2-3; possible D gene TRBD2, 6 bases. Germline lookup yields CDR1 SGHRS and CDR2 YFSETQ. V lost 4 bases and J lost 2, with 17 bases in between. The CDR3 is made up of 16 amino acids. CDR3: CASSPGRGSDTDTQYF. In nucleotides, the CDR3 is TGCGCCAGCAGCCCGGGCCGGGGGAGTGACACAGATACGCAGTATTTT.

V and J are TRBV6-1 and TRBJ2-5; D may be TRBD1 (6 bases). Germline CDR1 is MNHNS and CDR2 is SASEGT. The CDR3 totals 14 residues. Trimming pared 8 bases from V and 2 bases from J, leaving 15 bases between. The CDR3 coding sequence is TGTGCCAGCGCCCAGGGGCTTATACAAGAGACCCAGTACTTC. Protein sequence: CASAQGLIQETQYF.

V usage is TRBV5-1 and J usage is TRBJ2-1; D possibly corresponds to TRBD1 (6 bases). Germline CDR1 is SGHRS and CDR2 is YFSETQ. CDR3 length equals 11 residues. V was pared by 5 bases and J by 9 bases, with 9 bases between. The CDR3 sequence: CASRTGAEQFF. CDR3 sequence (DNA): TGCGCCAGCAGGACAGGAGCTGAGCAGTTCTTC.

In this sample, this clonotype turned up many times. V usage is TRBV18 and J usage is TRBJ2-1, with unresolved D. This CDR3 is built from 17 residues. Trimming removed 8 bases at V and 3 bases at J, with 23 bases between. Germline V CDR1 and CDR2: KGHSH, LQKENI. DNA for the CDR3: TGTGCCAGCCCTCCCCCCTGGGCGGAAGGTAACTACAATGAGCAGTTCTTC. This gives the protein CASPPPWAEGNYNEQFF.

This clonotype was counted only a few times. The chain carries TRBV2 and TRBJ2-1; possibly TRBD2 for D (6 bases). Germline V gene sequence: CDR1 SNHLY, CDR2 FYNNEI. The CDR3 loop spans 11 amino acids. V was clipped by 6 bases and J by 10 bases, with 10 bases between them. CDR3 loop: CASRREVEQFF. The CDR3 nucleotides are TGTGCCAGCAGGAGGGAGGTCGAGCAGTTCTTC.

This clonotype was detected many times. This sequence joins TRBV28 and TRBJ2-7; a weak D match, TRBD2 (7 bases). In germline, CDR1 is MDHEN, CDR2 SYDVKM. The CDR3 length is 15 residues. V was trimmed by 3 bases and J by 1 base, leaving 13 bases between them. This chain's CDR3 is CASSLGASGSYEQYF. Written as DNA, the CDR3 is TGTGCCAGCAGTTTGGGGGCTAGCGGATCCTACGAGCAGTACTTC.

V gene TRBV3-1 combines with J gene TRBJ2-7; TRBD1 aligns across 7 bases. The CDR3 length is 15 residues. Germline V lookup: CDR1 LGHDT, CDR2 YNNKEL (reference sequence). V shed 3 bases, J shed 0 bases, and the junction held 5 bases outside the gene matches. CDR3 loop: CASSQQGVSSYEQYF. The CDR3 DNA is TGTGCCAGCAGCCAGCAGGGGGTTAGCTCCTACGAGCAGTACTTC.

There are many counts of this clonotype. V usage is TRBV7-2 and J usage is TRBJ2-1; D assignment may be TRBD1 or TRBD2 (5 bases each). CDR1 SGHTA and CDR2 FQGNSA come from the germline V gene. CDR3 size: 13 residues. Trimming took off 5 bases at V and 9 bases at J, with 14 bases between the two ends. This CDR3 reads CASSLFGGTEQFF. Here the CDR3 DNA reads TGTGCCAGCAGCCTCTTTGGGGGTACTGAGCAGTTCTTC.

The sample holds many counts of this clonotype. The rearrangement uses TRBV4-1 and TRBJ2-1; 7 bases agree with TRBD2. Germline CDR1 MGHRA, CDR2 YSYEKL. The CDR3 extends over 15 amino acids. Trimming cost V 3 bases and J 2 bases; bases outside gene matches: 4. The CDR3 reads CASSQVAGTYNEQFF. CDR3 bases: TGCGCCAGCAGCCAGGTAGCGGGCACCTACAATGAGCAGTTCTTC.

Only a few counts were recorded for this clonotype. The chain uses TRBV2 and TRBJ2-3; 10 nucleotides line up with TRBD2. Germline assignment: CDR1 SNHLY and CDR2 FYNNEI. The V segment lost 8 bases and the J segment 1 base; nucleotides outside the gene matches: 3. The CDR3 covers 14 residues. The CDR3 here is CASLAGEGTDTQYF. In nucleotides, the CDR3 is TGTGCCAGCCTAGCGGGAGAGGGCACAGATACGCAGTATTTT.

V gene TRBV20-1 combines with J gene TRBJ2-5; TRBD1 is a possible D gene (6 bases). CDR3 length: 12 amino acids. Germline assignment: CDR1 DFQATT and CDR2 SNEGSKA (reference sequence). V lost 6 bases, J lost 5 bases, and 13 bases lay in between. Written as DNA, the CDR3 is TGCAGTGCACAGGGTTCCTGGGAGACCCAGTACTTC. Its translation: CSAQGSWETQYF.

The table lists this clonotype with many counts. V usage is TRBV12-3 or TRBV12-4 and J usage is TRBJ2-5; D not resolved. V dropped 3 bases and J dropped 0 bases, with 8 bases sitting between them. The CDR3 contains 14 residues. CDR3 protein: CASSLRSNQETQYF. For the CDR3, the DNA is TGTGCCAGCAGTTTGAGGTCTAACCAAGAGACCCAGTACTTC.

V gene TRBV5-4 combines with J gene TRBJ2-1, with 7 bases identical to TRBD1. V shed 4 bases, J shed 6 bases, and the junction held 10 bases outside the gene matches. The CDR3 consists of 15 residues. Germline assignment: CDR1 SGHNT and CDR2 YYREEE (reference sequence). CDR3 amino acids: CASSPRDRIINEQFF. In nucleotides, the CDR3 is TGTGCCAGCAGCCCCCGGGACAGAATTATCAATGAGCAGTTCTTC.

The rearrangement uses TRBV5-1 and TRBJ2-1; D is possibly TRBD1 or TRBD2 (5 bases each). The germline gives CDR1 SGHRS, CDR2 YFSETQ. Trimming cost V 0 bases and J 3 bases, with 16 bases left between them. The CDR3 extends over 17 amino acids. As DNA, the CDR3 is TGCGCCAGCAGCTTGGCCCTACTCGGGACGGTCTACAATGAGCAGTTCTTC. Its translation: CASSLALLGTVYNEQFF. Full variable domain (remainder filled in from reference TRBV5-1 and TRBJ2-1): KAGVTQTPRYLIKTRGQQVTLSCSPISGHRSVSWYQQTPGQGLQFLFEYFSETQRNKGNFPGRFSGRQFSNSRSEMNVSTLELGDSALYLCASSLALLGTVYNEQFFGPGTRLTVL.